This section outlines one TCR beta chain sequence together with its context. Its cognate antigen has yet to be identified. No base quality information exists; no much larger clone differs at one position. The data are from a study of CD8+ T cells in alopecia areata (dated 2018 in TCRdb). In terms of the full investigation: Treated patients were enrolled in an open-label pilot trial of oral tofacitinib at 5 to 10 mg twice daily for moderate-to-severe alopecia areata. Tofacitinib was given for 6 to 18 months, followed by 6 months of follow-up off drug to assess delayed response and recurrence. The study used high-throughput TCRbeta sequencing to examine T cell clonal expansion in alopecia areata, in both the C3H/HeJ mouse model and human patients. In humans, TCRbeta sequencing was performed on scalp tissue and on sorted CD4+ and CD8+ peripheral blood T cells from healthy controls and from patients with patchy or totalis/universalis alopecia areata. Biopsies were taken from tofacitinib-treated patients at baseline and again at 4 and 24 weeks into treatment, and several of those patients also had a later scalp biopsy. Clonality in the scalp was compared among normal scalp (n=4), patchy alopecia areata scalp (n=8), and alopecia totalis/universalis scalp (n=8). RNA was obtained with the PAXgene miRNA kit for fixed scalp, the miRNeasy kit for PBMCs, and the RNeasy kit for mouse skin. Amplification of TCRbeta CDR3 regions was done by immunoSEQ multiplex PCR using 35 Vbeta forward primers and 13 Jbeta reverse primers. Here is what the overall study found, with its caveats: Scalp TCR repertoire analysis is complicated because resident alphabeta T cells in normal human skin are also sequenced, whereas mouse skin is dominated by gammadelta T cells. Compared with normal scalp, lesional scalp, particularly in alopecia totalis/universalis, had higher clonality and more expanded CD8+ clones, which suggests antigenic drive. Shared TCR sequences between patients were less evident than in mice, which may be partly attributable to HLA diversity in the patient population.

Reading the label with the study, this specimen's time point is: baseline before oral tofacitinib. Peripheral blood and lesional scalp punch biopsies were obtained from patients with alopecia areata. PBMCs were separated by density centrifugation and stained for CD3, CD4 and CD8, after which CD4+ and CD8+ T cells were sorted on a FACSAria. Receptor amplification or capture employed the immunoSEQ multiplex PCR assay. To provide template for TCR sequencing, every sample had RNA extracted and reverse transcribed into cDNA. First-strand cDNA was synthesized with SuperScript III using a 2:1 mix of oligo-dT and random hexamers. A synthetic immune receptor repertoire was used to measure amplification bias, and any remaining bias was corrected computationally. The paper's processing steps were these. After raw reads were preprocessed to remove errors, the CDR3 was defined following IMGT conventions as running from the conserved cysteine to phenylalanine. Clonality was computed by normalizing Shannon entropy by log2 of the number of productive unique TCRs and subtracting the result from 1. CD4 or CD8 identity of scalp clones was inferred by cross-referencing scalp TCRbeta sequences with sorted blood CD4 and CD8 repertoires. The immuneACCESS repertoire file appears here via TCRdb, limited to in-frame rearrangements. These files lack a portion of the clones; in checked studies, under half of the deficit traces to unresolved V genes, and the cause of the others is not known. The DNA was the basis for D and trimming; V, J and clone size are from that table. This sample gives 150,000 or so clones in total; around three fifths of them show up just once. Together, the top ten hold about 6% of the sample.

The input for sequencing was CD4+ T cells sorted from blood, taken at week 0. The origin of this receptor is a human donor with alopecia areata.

The DNA sequence follows: TGCGCCAGCAGTGTGGGAATGGAGACCCAGTACTTC. This gives the protein CASSVGMETQYF. The chain was built from TRBV5-1 and TRBJ2-5, with the D gene call left open. Based on the germline V gene, the CDR1 and CDR2 sequences are SGHRS and YFSETQ. V is pared back by 5 bases and J by 5 bases, with 10 bases lying between the germline termini. CDR3 length: 12 amino acids, cysteine to phenylalanine. This entry keeps only the CDR3 DNA: 36 bases, framed from base 1.